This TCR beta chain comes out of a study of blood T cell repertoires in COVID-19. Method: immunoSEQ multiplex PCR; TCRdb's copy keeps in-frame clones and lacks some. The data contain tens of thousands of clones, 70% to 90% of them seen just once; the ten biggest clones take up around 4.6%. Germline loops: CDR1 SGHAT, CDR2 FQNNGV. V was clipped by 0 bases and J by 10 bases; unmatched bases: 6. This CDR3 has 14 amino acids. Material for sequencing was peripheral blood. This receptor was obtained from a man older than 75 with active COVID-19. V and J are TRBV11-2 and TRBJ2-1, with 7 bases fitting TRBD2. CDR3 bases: TGTGCCAGCAGCTTAGATCCCGCGGGACTAGAGCAGTTCTTC. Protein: CASSLDPAGLEQFF.